This TCR beta chain stems from a study of T cell responses to AZD1222 COVID-19 vaccine. Regarding the study as a whole: With two AZD1222 doses given, Spike-specific TCR breadth and depth both rose. Clonal diversity may have been underestimated in mostly white British donors.

Here immunoSEQ multiplex PCR was the method, and the copy in TCRdb shows in-frame clones only, minus some. The repertoire holds about 100,000 clones, with 85% to 90% as singletons. On this clone itself: Its specificity is not known.

CDR1 is SGHTA, CDR2 FQGNSA, per germline. The CDR3 is 16 amino acids. V was trimmed by 5 bases and J by 0 bases, leaving 17 bases between them. This chain connects TRBV7-2 to TRBJ2-7; a weak D match, TRBD1 (6 bases). The TCR sequence derives from an adult in good health. Source: peripheral blood, taken on day 0 of AZD1222 vaccination. The CDR3 nucleotides are TGTGCCAGCAGCCCGGGACACGCGATCCCCTCCTACGAGCAGTACTTC. It encodes CASSPGHAIPSYEQYF.